This section outlines one T cell receptor beta chain sequence together with its context. This clonotype showed up just a few times. Which antigen it targets is not known. No much larger clone exists at a distance of one base, and base qualities are not known. The sample's time point label, decoded: newly diagnosed GD, antithyroid drugs for less than 3 months. For both TCR sequencing and RNA sequencing, RNA was extracted from PBMCs using TRIzol. Graves' disease was diagnosed according to American Thyroid Association guidelines. Patients were recruited from an endocrinology department in Xi'an, China. Each patient gave 7 to 9.5 milliliters of peripheral blood, collected in an EDTA anticoagulant tube. PBMCs were isolated by Ficoll Paque Plus density gradient separation without further T cell sorting. An Agilent 2100 Bioanalyzer and agarose gel were used to assess RNA quality, and a NanoDrop 2000 was used to measure RNA concentration.

The data derive from a study of regulatory T cells in long-lasting Graves disease (dated by TCRdb to the early 2020s). Background on the whole study: Newly diagnosed Graves' disease patients had taken antithyroid drugs for less than 3 months. Persistent Graves' disease patients were compared with newly diagnosed Graves' disease patients by peripheral blood TCR sequencing and RNA sequencing. The study took place in China and was registered as a clinical trial. A total of about 33 samples were covered by TCR sequencing, comprising roughly 13 persistent and 20 newly diagnosed Graves' disease patients. What the research found in general, with its limitations: The authors noted that the small sample size was a limitation that may lower accuracy. Sequencing and analysis were restricted to the TCR beta chain. Persistent Graves' disease patients showed lower TCR Shannon entropy and fewer highly expanded clones than newly diagnosed patients, suggesting clonal expansion. A larger number of public clonotypes was shared among persistent patients (about 2,700) than among newly diagnosed patients (roughly 970). Only peripheral blood was studied, because thyroid tissue, the primary lesion, was inaccessible.

To prepare the library, multiplex PCR was applied. Sequenced using an Illumina HiSeq 4000. iRepertoire HTBI primers and Arm-PCR amplification of CDR3 regions were used to construct TCR beta libraries. Before sequencing, the PCR products went through gel purification. The original pipeline was this. Gene usage analysis of CDR3 amino acid clonotypes used the roughly 62 TRBV and 12 to 15 TRBJ segments found across samples. COPE and FqMerger were used to merge the filtered high-quality paired reads into contigs. BLAST was used to align contigs to IMGT TRBV, TRBD and TRBJ reference genes, and CDR3 was defined according to IMGT. Any clonotype with a frequency above 0.1% was counted as a highly expanded clone. Repertoire diversity was measured by Shannon entropy, and V-J evenness by the Gini coefficient. A clonotype found in more than one individual was treated as public. TCRdb applied fastp at Q25 and MiXCR to the public reads, then kept only in-frame beta chains. Under each unique CDR3 protein, matching rows form one entry showing the most common genes and DNA. The authors' filters were not applied to this entry. A total of over 500,000 distinct CDR3 sequences appear in this sample, approximately 16% of them only once. The ten largest clones add up to about 12% of the sample.

This sample was shared with a second study, whose subject was T cells in Graves' hyperthyroidism and ophthalmopathy. In that second paper, the authors write: A patient counted as having stable Graves' hyperthyroidism if no progression to ophthalmopathy occurred over 18 months of follow-up. The hyperthyroidism patients were between 18 and 65 years old and newly diagnosed, with a disease duration of less than 2 months. Exclusion was applied to patients with uncontrolled infections, other autoimmune diseases, pregnancy or lactation. Clinical symptoms, serum thyroxine and TRAb, thyroid ultrasound, and orbital computed tomography formed the basis for the diagnoses. The TCR CDR3 was subjected to a first round of RT-PCR using the HTBI primer set and the Qiagen OneStep RT-PCR kit. Most expanded thyroid clonotypes (frequency above 0.001) were also found in blood, which suggests that blood repertoires may mirror thyroid immune responses. A model built on a 13 V-J signature distinguished ophthalmopathy from stable hyperthyroidism, reaching 87.88% sensitivity and 81.08% specificity in cross-validation and 80%/75% in testing. In validation, the model predicted progression to ophthalmopathy with over 60% sensitivity and less than 75% specificity, a median of approximately 6.7 months before onset. To identify TCR V-J signatures that set the groups apart, the researchers used a discovery cohort of 100 patients, made up of some 41 with Graves' ophthalmopathy and 57 with stable Graves' hyperthyroidism. Prospective prediction of ophthalmopathy was tested in an independent validation cohort consisting of about 19 hyperthyroidism patients and 17 patients who later progressed to ophthalmopathy. The roughly 91 discovery patients were randomly split 7:3 into training and test sets. In addition, the study compared T-cell repertoires in thyroid tissue and in blood from five or six Graves' hyperthyroidism patients. Following sampling, methimazole starting at 30 mg daily was given to hyperthyroidism patients, and high-dose intravenous methylprednisolone was given to ophthalmopathy patients. The libraries were constructed in a second round of multiplex PCR and then size-selected and purified. Paired-end sequencing of the libraries was performed with 100 bp reads on an Illumina HiSeq2000. SOAPnuke was used to process the raw data, throwing out any read that contained adapters or uncalled bases, had a mean Phred below 15, or lacked an exact constant-primer or identifier match. High-quality paired reads were merged with COPE v1.2.5, and unique nucleotide sequences were defined as clonotypes. MiTCR v1.1 was used to align clonotypes to the IMGT TRBV, TRBD and TRBJ reference segments. Only V-J combinations with frequency above 0.0001, covering about 99% of repertoires, were analysed. The TCS score was defined as F50 (clonal expansion) divided by E x V (chaos), with BLOSUM62-based TCRdist calculated between CDR3 peptides within each V-J. Welch's t-statistics and random forest reduced around 520 V-J features to roughly 13, which were used in a naive Bayes classifier (R e1071). No statistical method was used to fix the sample size in advance, and group allocation was not hidden from the investigators. According to the paper, TCR Vbeta CDR3 sequencing was carried out on approximately 140 peripheral blood samples, which came from fewer than 50 ophthalmopathy, 70 to 80 hyperthyroidism and approximately 17 progressor patients.

The receptor's source is a man between 18 and 29 years old with Graves disease. Donor details come from another sample of the same person, matched by shared clones. The sequenced sample was peripheral blood mononuclear cells (PBMCs), obtained at new diagnosis, from a patient treated with antithyroid drugs.

At the DNA level, the sequence is TGTGCCAGCAGCTCGGGGACTAGCGGGCCCGAAGGGGCCTACGAGCAGTACTTC. The resulting protein is CASSSGTSGPEGAYEQYF. This sequence uses TRBV5-6 and TRBJ2-7, and 12 junction bases match TRBD2. Sequences SGHDT (CDR1) and YYEEEE (CDR2) are obtained from the germline V gene. Trimming takes 3 bases off V and 2 bases off J; junction bases not matched to a gene: 12. CDR3 length: 18 amino acids, cysteine to phenylalanine. Of all the DNA, just the CDR3 is kept, 54 bases in frame from base 1.